This entry is about one T cell receptor beta chain. This record belongs to a study of TIL therapy for anti-PD-1-resistant metastatic lung cancer. Study information: Tumors carried a median roughly 1.5 non-synonymous mutations per megabase.

The libraries were made with immunoSEQ v3. TCRdb's table, derived via immunoSEQ multiplex PCR, lists solely in-frame clones and lacks some. The top ten hold roughly 9.7% of the sample, which has some 90,000 clones, roughly 65% seen once. The time point was: pre-treatment sample, taken before nivolumab and TIL therapy. Most excised metastases sampled were pleural nodules or supraclavicular lymph nodes. Progressing patients received lymphodepletion, expanded TIL infusion and IL-2. This specimen consisted of tumor tissue, obtained at baseline. The receptor's source is a person aged 25 to 85 with non-small cell lung cancer.

CDR3 sequence reads: CASSLFGTTTGDTQYF. The CDR3 region has the DNA TGTGCCAGCAGCTTATTTGGGACTACGACAGGGGATACGCAGTATTTT. V usage is TRBV7-3 and J usage is TRBJ2-3; D is tentatively TRBD1 or TRBD2 (7 bases each). This CDR3 is built from 16 residues. CDR1 is SGHTA and CDR2 is FQGTGA in the germline V gene. Trimming stripped 2 bases from V and 6 bases from J, with 18 bases between.